This T cell receptor beta chain was captured in a study of OX40 agonist ivuxolimab in advanced cancers. The study in broad terms: Ivuxolimab was an agonistic, fully human IgG2 monoclonal antibody directed against OX40 (CD134), a costimulatory receptor. Intravenous ivuxolimab was administered to patients every 2 weeks at six dose levels: 0.01, 0.1, 0.3, 1.5, 3 and 10 mg/kg. Of the approximately 50 patients in dose escalation, about 20 had hepatocellular carcinoma, some 15 had melanoma, 9 had renal cell carcinoma and 9 had head and neck cancer. A male proportion of around 80% and a mean age of around 60 years, ranging from about 23 to 90, were recorded for the dose-escalation cohort. Prior anti-PD-1, anti-PD-L1 or anti-CTLA-4 therapy was permitted, and approximately 39% of dose-escalation patients had received checkpoint inhibitors. Partial responses occurred in three dose-escalation patients, of whom one had hepatocellular carcinoma and two had cutaneous melanoma. Peripheral TCRbeta sequencing aimed to test whether ivuxolimab altered TCR sequence diversity and caused clonal T-cell expansion. The paper describes the monotherapy dose-escalation part (N ≈ 52 patients) of the phase I trial of ivuxolimab.

The trial excluded patients who had a history of autoimmune disease or who were on systemic immunosuppression. Peripheral blood for TCR sequencing was collected from all dose cohorts at baseline, on cycle 4 day 1, and on cycle 7 day 1. The samples were drawn from a first-in-human, open-label, multicenter phase I dose-escalation trial of ivuxolimab. Adults with locally advanced or metastatic head and neck squamous cell, hepatocellular, melanoma or renal cell carcinoma were enrolled in the trial. Before TCR sequencing, CD4+ T cells and CD8+ T cells were sorted from peripheral blood as separate populations. General study outcomes and caveats: Partial responders in the 0.1-3.0 mg/kg groups had among the lowest normalized peripheral clonal expansion, especially among CD8+ T cells. Clonal expansion of both CD4+ and CD8+ blood T cells was observed from baseline to week 6 at doses 0.1 to 3.0 mg/kg. Which antigens the clonally expanded peripheral T cells were specific for was not determined. After ivuxolimab, more expanded clones were found on average in CD8+ T cells than in CD4+ T cells. Low levels of normalized T-cell clonal expansion were also seen in some nonresponding patients.

Sequences SNHLY (CDR1) and FYNNEI (CDR2) are obtained from the germline V gene. The germline ends are 17 bases apart after V is trimmed by 1 base and J by 4 bases. From the cysteine through the phenylalanine, the CDR3 covers 17 amino acids. CDR3 DNA is the only sequence kept; it has 51 bases, read in frame from the first base. To sequence the TCRbeta CDR3 region, genomic DNA was isolated from the sorted cells. The immunoSEQ Assay was used for sequencing of TCRbeta CDR3 regions. TCRdb stores this immuneACCESS table with in-frame sequences only. Part of the clones is absent; in the studies checked, under half of the shortfall reflects unresolved V genes, and no reason is known for the rest. Present in this sample are 8,000 to 9,500 clones, around 90% of which were seen just once. The ten most abundant clones make up approximately 4.8% of the sample. As for this clone: Its antigen is unknown. No base-level quality is on record; no much larger clone is a single base apart.

The sample here was CD4+ or CD8+ T cells sorted from blood, taken in a trial of the OX40 agonist ivuxolimab. The receptor was derived from an adult with an advanced solid tumor such as melanoma, head and neck, liver or kidney cancer. The chain is made from TRBV2 and TRBJ1-5, and perhaps TRBD1 as D gene, on 5 matching bases. The nucleotides are TGTGCCAGCAGTGAAGGAAAGGGGCTGCGGACAAATCAGCCCCAGCATTTT. This gives the protein CASSEGKGLRTNQPQHF.